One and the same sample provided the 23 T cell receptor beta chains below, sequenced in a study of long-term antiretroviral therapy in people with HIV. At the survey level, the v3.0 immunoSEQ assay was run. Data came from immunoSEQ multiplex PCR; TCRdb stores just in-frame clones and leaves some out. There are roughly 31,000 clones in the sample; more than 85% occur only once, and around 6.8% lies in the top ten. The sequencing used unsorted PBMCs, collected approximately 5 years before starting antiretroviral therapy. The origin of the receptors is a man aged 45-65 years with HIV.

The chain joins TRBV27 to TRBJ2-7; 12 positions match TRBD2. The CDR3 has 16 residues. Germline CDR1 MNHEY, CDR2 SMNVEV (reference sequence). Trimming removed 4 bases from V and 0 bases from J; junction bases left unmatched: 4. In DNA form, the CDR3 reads TGTGCCAGCAGTTCCGCTAGCGGGAGGGACTCCTACGAGCAGTACTTC. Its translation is CASSSASGRDSYEQYF.

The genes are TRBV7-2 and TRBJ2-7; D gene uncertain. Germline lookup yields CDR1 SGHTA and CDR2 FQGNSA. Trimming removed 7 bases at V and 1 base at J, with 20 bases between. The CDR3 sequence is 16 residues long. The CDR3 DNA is TGTGCCAGCACCCTCAAGGGCCCAGGATCTTCCTACGAGCAGTACTTC. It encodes CASTLKGPGSSYEQYF.

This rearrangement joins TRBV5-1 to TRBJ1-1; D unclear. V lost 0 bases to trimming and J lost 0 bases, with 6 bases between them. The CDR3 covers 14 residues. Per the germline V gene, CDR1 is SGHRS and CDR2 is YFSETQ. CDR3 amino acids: CASSLASMNTEAFF. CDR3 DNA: TGCGCCAGCAGCTTGGCTTCCATGAACACTGAAGCTTTCTTT. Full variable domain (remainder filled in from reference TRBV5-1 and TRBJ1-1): KAGVTQTPRYLIKTRGQQVTLSCSPISGHRSVSWYQQTPGQGLQFLFEYFSETQRNKGNFPGRFSGRQFSNSRSEMNVSTLELGDSALYLCASSLASMNTEAFFGQGTRLTVV.

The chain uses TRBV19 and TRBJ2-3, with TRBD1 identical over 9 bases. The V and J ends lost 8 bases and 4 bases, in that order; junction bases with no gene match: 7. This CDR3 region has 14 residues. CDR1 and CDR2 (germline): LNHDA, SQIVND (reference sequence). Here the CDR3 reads CASATGGSADTQYF. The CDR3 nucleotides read TGTGCCAGTGCTACAGGGGGCAGTGCAGATACGCAGTATTTT.

The CDR3 loop is CASLSGDGTDTQYF. The CDR3 coding sequence is TGTGCCAGTCTCTCGGGAGACGGCACAGATACGCAGTATTTT. V usage is TRBV7-8 and J usage is TRBJ2-3; a possible D gene is TRBD2 (6 bases). V shed 9 bases and J shed 1 base, with 14 bases lying between them. In germline, CDR1 is SGHVS, CDR2 FQNEAQ. This CDR3 comprises 14 residues. Full variable domain (outside the CDR3, taken from reference TRBV7-8 and TRBJ2-3): GAGVSQSPRYKVAKRGQDVALRCDPISGHVSLFWYQQALGQGPEFLTYFQNEAQLDKSGLPSDRFFAERPEGSVSTLKIQRTQQEDSAVYLCASLSGDGTDTQYFGPGTRLTVL.

The CDR3 bases are TGTGCCAGCAGTGTCCCAGATACCTACGAGCAGTACTTC. Translation gives CASSVPDTYEQYF. The chain carries TRBV2 and TRBJ2-7; no firm D call. The germline CDR1 and CDR2 sequences are SNHLY and FYNNEI. The CDR3 contains 13 residues. V was clipped by 4 bases and J by 2 bases, with 9 bases between them.

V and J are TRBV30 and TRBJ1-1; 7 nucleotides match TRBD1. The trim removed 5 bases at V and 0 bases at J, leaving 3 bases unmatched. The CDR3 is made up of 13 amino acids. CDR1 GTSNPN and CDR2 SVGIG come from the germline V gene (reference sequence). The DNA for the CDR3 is TGTGCCTGGGGACAGGTTTTGAACACTGAAGCTTTCTTT. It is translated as CAWGQVLNTEAFF.

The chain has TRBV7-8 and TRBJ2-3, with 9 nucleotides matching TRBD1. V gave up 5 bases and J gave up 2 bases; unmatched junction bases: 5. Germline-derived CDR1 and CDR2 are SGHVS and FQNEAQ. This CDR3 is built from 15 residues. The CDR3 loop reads CASSPGTGTTDTQYF. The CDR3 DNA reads TGTGCCAGCAGCCCCGGGACAGGGACCACAGATACGCAGTATTTT.

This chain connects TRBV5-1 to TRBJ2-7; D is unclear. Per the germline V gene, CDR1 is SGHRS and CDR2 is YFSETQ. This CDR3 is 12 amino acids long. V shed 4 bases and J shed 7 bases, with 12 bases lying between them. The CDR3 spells CASSRGGFEQYF. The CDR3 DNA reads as TGCGCCAGCAGCCGAGGCGGTTTTGAGCAGTACTTC.

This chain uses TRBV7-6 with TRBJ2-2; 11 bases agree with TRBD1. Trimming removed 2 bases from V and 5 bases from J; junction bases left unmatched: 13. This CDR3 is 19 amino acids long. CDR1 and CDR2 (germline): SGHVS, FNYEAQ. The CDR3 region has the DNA TGTGCCAGCAGCTTAACCCCCTATGTAGGGACAGGGGGGACCGGGGAGCTGTTTTTT. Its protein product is CASSLTPYVGTGGTGELFF.

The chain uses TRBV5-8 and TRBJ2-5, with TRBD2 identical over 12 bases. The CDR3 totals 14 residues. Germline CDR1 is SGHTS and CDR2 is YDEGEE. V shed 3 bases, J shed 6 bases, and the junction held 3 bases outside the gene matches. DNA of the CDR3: TGTGCCAGCAGCTCCGGGACTAGCGGGCAGACCCAGTACTTC. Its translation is CASSSGTSGQTQYF.

The chain's CDR3 is CASRQMWGRSEQYF. DNA for the CDR3: TGTGCCAGCAGACAAATGTGGGGCCGTTCCGAGCAGTACTTC. This sequence joins TRBV28 and TRBJ2-7; tentative D call: TRBD1 (5 bases). V was clipped by 6 bases and J by 6 bases, with 18 bases between them. This CDR3 is built from 14 residues. Looked up from germline, CDR1 is MDHEN and CDR2 is SYDVKM.

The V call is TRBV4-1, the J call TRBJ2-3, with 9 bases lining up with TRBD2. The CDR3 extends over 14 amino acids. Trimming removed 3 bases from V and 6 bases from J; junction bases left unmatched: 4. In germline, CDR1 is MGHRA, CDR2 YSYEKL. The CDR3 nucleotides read TGCGCCAGCAGCCAGGCGGGAGGGCCGGATACGCAGTATTTT. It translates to CASSQAGGPDTQYF.

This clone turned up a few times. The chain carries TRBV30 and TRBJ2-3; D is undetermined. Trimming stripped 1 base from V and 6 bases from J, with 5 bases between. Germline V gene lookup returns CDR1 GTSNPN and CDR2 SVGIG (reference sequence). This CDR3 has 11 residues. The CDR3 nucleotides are TGTGCCTGGAGTGGTCTGGATACGCAGTATTTT. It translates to CAWSGLDTQYF. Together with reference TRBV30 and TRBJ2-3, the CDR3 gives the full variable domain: SQTIHQWPATLVQPVGSPLSLECTVEGTSNPNLYWYRQAAGRGLQLLFYSVGIGQISSEVPQNLSASRPQDRQFILSSKKLLLSDSGFYLCAWSGLDTQYFGPGTRLTVL.

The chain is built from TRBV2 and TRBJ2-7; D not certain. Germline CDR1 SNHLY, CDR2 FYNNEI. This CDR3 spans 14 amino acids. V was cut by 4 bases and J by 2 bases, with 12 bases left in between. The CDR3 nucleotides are TGTGCCAGCAGTGTGTTTAGCCAAGCCTACGAGCAGTACTTC. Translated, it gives CASSVFSQAYEQYF.

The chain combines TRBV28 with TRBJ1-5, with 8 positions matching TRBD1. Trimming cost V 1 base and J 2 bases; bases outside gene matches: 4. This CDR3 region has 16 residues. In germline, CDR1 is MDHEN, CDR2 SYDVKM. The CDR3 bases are TGTGCCAGCAGTTTATTCGGACAGGGAGGCAATCAGCCCCAGCATTTT. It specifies CASSLFGQGGNQPQHF.

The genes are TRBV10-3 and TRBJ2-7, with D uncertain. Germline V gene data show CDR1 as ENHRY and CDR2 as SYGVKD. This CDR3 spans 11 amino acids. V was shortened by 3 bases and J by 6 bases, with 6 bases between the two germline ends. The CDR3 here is CAISDRSEQYF. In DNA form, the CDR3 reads TGTGCCATCAGTGATCGGAGCGAGCAGTACTTC.

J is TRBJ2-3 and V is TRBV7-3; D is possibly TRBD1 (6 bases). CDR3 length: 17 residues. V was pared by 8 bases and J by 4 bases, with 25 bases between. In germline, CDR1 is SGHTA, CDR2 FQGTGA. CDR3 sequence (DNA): TGTGCCAGCGGCCCAGGGGTCGGTGGGGGCGGCTCAGATACGCAGTATTTT. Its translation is CASGPGVGGGGSDTQYF.

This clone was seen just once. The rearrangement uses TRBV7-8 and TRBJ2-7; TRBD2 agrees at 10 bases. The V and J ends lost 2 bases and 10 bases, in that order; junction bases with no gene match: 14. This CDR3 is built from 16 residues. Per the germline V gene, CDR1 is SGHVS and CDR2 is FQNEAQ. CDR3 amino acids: CASSLITSGTHAYQYF. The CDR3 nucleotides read TGTGCCAGCAGCTTAATAACTAGCGGGACCCACGCGTATCAGTACTTC.

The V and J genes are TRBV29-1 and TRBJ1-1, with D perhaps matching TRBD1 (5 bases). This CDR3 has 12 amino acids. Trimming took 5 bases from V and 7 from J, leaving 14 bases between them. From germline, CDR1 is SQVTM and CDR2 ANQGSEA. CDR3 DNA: TGCAGCGTTTGGGATGGGGACGTTGAAGCTTTCTTT. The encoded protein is CSVWDGDVEAFF.

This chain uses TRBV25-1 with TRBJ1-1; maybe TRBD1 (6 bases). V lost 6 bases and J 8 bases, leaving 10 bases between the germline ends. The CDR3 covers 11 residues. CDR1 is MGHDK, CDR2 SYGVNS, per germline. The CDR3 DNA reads TGTGCCAGCAGAGGGACATCGGAAGCTTTCTTT. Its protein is CASRGTSEAFF.

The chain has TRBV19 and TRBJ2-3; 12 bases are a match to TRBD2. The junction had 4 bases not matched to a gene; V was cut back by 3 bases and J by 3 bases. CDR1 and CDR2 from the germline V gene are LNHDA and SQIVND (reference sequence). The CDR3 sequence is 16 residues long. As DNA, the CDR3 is TGTGCCAGTAGTATCGCCGGACTAGCGGGAACAGATACGCAGTATTTT. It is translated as CASSIAGLAGTDTQYF.

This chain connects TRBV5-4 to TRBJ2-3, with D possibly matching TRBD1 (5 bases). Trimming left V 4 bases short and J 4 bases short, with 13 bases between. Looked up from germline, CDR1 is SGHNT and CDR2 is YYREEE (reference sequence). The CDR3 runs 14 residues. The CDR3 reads CASSGHLKADTQYF. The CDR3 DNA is TGTGCCAGCAGCGGACACCTGAAAGCAGATACGCAGTATTTT. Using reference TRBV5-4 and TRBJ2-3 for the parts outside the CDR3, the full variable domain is ETGVTQSPTHLIKTRGQQVTLRCSSQSGHNTVSWYQQALGQGPQFIFQYYREEENGRGNFPPRFSGLQFPNYSSELNVNALELDDSALYLCASSGHLKADTQYFGPGTRLTVL.